These 31 T cell receptor beta chains originate from one sample sequenced in a study of blood T cell repertoires in COVID-19. Profiled with immunoSEQ multiplex PCR; TCRdb holds only in-frame clones, not every one. This sample yields 250,000 to 300,000 clones, of which roughly nine tenths are seen a single time; about 2% belongs to the top ten. The sequenced sample consisted of PBMCs or T cells enriched from blood (not recorded which). These receptors all come from a woman aged 60-75 years who had recovered from COVID-19.

The chain carries TRBV5-4 and TRBJ1-2; 7 bases are a match to TRBD1. V lost 0 bases to trimming and J lost 8 bases; unmatched junction nucleotides: 16. The CDR3 length is 17 residues. CDR1 and CDR2 (germline): SGHNT, YYREEE (reference sequence). The CDR3 sequence: CASSLVPPRGRRGGYTF. CDR3 coding DNA: TGTGCCAGCAGCTTGGTCCCTCCCCGGGGGCGCAGGGGGGGCTACACCTTC.

This clone was counted a single time. The chain employs TRBV30 and TRBJ1-5; no firm D call. Deletions cut 5 bases from V and 3 bases from J, with 26 bases between. The germline CDR1 and CDR2 sequences are GTSNPN and SVGIG (reference sequence). The length of the CDR3 is 18 residues. CDR3 sequence: CAWGLRIGIWSHNQPQHF. DNA for the CDR3: TGTGCCTGGGGTTTAAGGATAGGAATTTGGAGCCACAATCAGCCCCAGCATTTT.

The chain couples TRBV10-3 to TRBJ1-5; D gene ambiguous. Germline V gene sequence: CDR1 ENHRY, CDR2 SYGVKD. CDR3 size: 17 residues. Trimming left V 0 bases short and J 3 bases short, with 15 bases between. CDR3 bases: TGTGCCATCAGTGAGTCGGCGGGGTTTACGTCCAATCAGCCCCAGCATTTT. This encodes CAISESAGFTSNQPQHF.

The chain links TRBV6-1 to TRBJ1-5, with unresolved D. Deletions cut 1 base from V and 4 bases from J, with 11 bases between. CDR3 length: 15 residues. Germline CDR1 MNHNS, CDR2 SASEGT. CDR3 in DNA: TGTGCCAGCAGTGAAGGAGAGGGTTGGAATCAGCCCCAGCATTTT. Translated: CASSEGEGWNQPQHF.

The V and J genes are TRBV2 and TRBJ1-4; no firm D call. Germline V CDR1 and CDR2: SNHLY, FYNNEI. This CDR3 spans 15 amino acids. V lost 7 bases, J lost 0 bases, and 12 bases lay in between. This CDR3 reads CASNGAGSTNEKLFF. The CDR3 nucleotides are TGTGCCAGCAACGGCGCGGGCTCAACTAATGAAAAACTGTTTTTT. Full variable domain (missing parts from reference TRBV2 and TRBJ1-4): EPEVTQTPSHQVTQMGQEVILRCVPISNHLYFYWYRQILGQKVEFLVSFYNNEISEKSEIFDDQFSVERPDGSNFTLKIRSTKLEDSAMYFCASNGAGSTNEKLFFGSGTQLSVL.

V usage is TRBV5-1 and J usage is TRBJ1-1; unclear D gene. The CDR3 runs to 13 residues. Germline CDR1 reads SGHRS; CDR2 reads YFSETQ. Trimming shortened V by 7 bases and J by 3 bases, and 13 bases separated the two germline ends. Here the CDR3 DNA reads TGCGCCAGCGCATACACGCGGGACACTGAAGCTTTCTTT. Its translation: CASAYTRDTEAFF.

V usage is TRBV6-5 and J usage is TRBJ2-5; D is perhaps TRBD1 (6 bases). The CDR3 length is 15 residues. Germline CDR1 MNHEY, CDR2 SVGAGI. V was shortened by 7 bases and J by 2 bases, with 17 bases between the two germline ends. Written as DNA, the CDR3 is TGTGCCAGCAATAGACGATCAGGGGAGCAAGAGACCCAGTACTTC. Amino acid sequence: CASNRRSGEQETQYF.

The CDR3 region is CATSDRTSGRAQTYEQYF. CDR3 in DNA: TGTGCCACCAGTGACAGGACTAGCGGGAGGGCCCAAACCTACGAGCAGTACTTC. The gene calls are TRBV24-1 and TRBJ2-7; 15 nucleotides line up with TRBD2. Germline assignment: CDR1 KGHDR and CDR2 SFDVKD. Trimming cost V 4 bases and J 2 bases; bases outside gene matches: 8. This CDR3 contains 18 residues.

The V gene is TRBV4-2, the J gene TRBJ2-7; D uncertain. CDR1 and CDR2 (germline): LGHNA, YNFKEQ. This CDR3 region has 15 residues. The V and J ends lost 2 bases and 2 bases respectively, with 13 bases between them. CDR3: CASSQTLDSAYEQYF. The CDR3 nucleotides read TGTGCCAGCAGCCAAACCCTTGACTCGGCCTACGAGCAGTACTTC.

This chain joins TRBV25-1 and TRBJ1-4; D might be TRBD1 (5 bases). There are 15 residues in the CDR3. V lost 3 bases, J lost 8 bases, and 16 bases lay in between. From germline, CDR1 is MGHDK and CDR2 SYGVNS. CDR3 nucleotide sequence: TGTGCCAGCAGTGACTCAATGGGGCCACAGGAAAAACTGTTTTTT. Amino acid sequence: CASSDSMGPQEKLFF.

This clone is medium-sized by share. The gene calls are TRBV4-1 and TRBJ2-3; D is possibly TRBD1 (6 bases). CDR1 and CDR2 from the germline V gene are MGHRA and YSYEKL. V dropped 7 bases and J dropped 6 bases, with 14 bases sitting between them. This CDR3 has 13 residues. CDR3 DNA: TGCGCCAGCAAAGGCAGGGGAGCCGATACGCAGTATTTT. Amino acids: CASKGRGADTQYF.

The chain carries TRBV5-1 and TRBJ1-4, with a weak D call TRBD1 (6 bases). Trimming stripped 3 bases from V and 8 bases from J, with 17 bases between. This CDR3 comprises 15 residues. The germline V gene encodes CDR1 SGHRS and CDR2 YFSETQ. CDR3 in DNA: TGCGCCAGCAGCTCGTCTGTGGGGGGGCGGGAAAAACTGTTTTTT. This translates into CASSSSVGGREKLFF.

The V and J genes are TRBV10-3 and TRBJ1-2; D perhaps matches TRBD1 (6 bases). V dropped 6 bases and J dropped 3 bases, with 14 bases sitting between them. The CDR3 is 14 residues long. CDR1 and CDR2 from the germline V gene are ENHRY and SYGVKD. The CDR3 DNA sequence: TGTGCCATCAGCTCGACAGGTGCGGACTATGGCTACACCTTC. Protein product: CAISSTGADYGYTF.

The CDR3 region is CASSQDAANTGELFF. As DNA, the CDR3 is TGCGCCAGCAGCCAAGATGCGGCGAACACCGGGGAGCTGTTTTTT. The chain links TRBV4-1 to TRBJ2-2; D is unresolved. Deletions cut 0 bases from V and 0 bases from J, with 5 bases between. This CDR3 comprises 15 residues. Germline lookup yields CDR1 MGHRA and CDR2 YSYEKL.

The chain is built from TRBV4-1 and TRBJ1-2, with D hard to call. Germline lookup yields CDR1 MGHRA and CDR2 YSYEKL. V lost 0 bases and J 5 bases, leaving 13 bases between the germline ends. This CDR3 contains 15 residues. CDR3 bases: TGCGCCAGCAGCCAAGATCAGCGGGGTGCTTATGGCTACACCTTC. Encoded protein: CASSQDQRGAYGYTF.

The genes are TRBV6-2 or TRBV6-3 and TRBJ1-5, with a weak D call TRBD1 (5 bases). Trimming took off 4 bases at V and 5 bases at J, with 12 bases between the two ends. Germline lookup yields CDR1 MNHEY and CDR2 SVGEGT. The CDR3 is made up of 14 amino acids. The CDR3, as DNA: TGTGCCAGCAGTTTAGACGGGGGATATCAGCCCCAGCATTTT. Translation gives CASSLDGGYQPQHF.

The V gene is TRBV27, the J gene TRBJ2-7, with 15 bases aligning to TRBD2. J lost 4 bases, V lost 5 bases, and 0 bases had no gene match. Germline loops: CDR1 MNHEY, CDR2 SMNVEV (reference sequence). CDR3 length: 14 amino acids. Here the CDR3 reads CASSGLAGGYEQYF. CDR3 bases: TGTGCCAGCAGTGGACTAGCGGGAGGGTACGAGCAGTACTTC.

This clone was observed a few times. The genes are TRBV5-1 and TRBJ1-1, with a tentative D call TRBD1 (6 bases). V dropped 4 bases and J dropped 0 bases, with 10 bases sitting between them. The CDR3 extends over 14 amino acids. Germline V CDR1 and CDR2: SGHRS, YFSETQ. The CDR3 loop is CASSGQRMNTEAFF. The CDR3 nucleotides read TGCGCCAGCAGCGGACAGAGAATGAACACTGAAGCTTTCTTT.

V usage is TRBV9 and J usage is TRBJ2-1; the match to TRBD2 covers 9 bases. With 3 bases clipped from V and 5 bases from J, the junction kept 6 bases outside the gene matches. This CDR3 has 15 amino acids. In germline, CDR1 is SGDLS, CDR2 YYNGEE. CDR3 in DNA: TGTGCCAGCAGCGCAGCGGGAGGTTACCACAATGAGCAGTTCTTC. It encodes CASSAAGGYHNEQFF.

The chain joins TRBV27 to TRBJ2-7, with 8 positions matching TRBD1. Germline V gene lookup returns CDR1 MNHEY and CDR2 SMNVEV (reference sequence). J was trimmed by 0 bases and V by 3 bases; bases with no gene match: 1. CDR3 length: 14 residues. This CDR3 is CASSLGTGSYEQYF. CDR3 DNA sequence: TGTGCCAGCAGTTTGGGGACAGGCTCCTACGAGCAGTACTTC.

This chain links TRBV28 with TRBJ2-7; 9 nucleotides align to TRBD1. V lost 6 bases to trimming and J lost 5 bases; unmatched junction nucleotides: 5. Germline V CDR1 and CDR2: MDHEN, SYDVKM. This CDR3 is built from 13 residues. CDR3 amino acids: CASRPGTGNEQYF. CDR3 in DNA: TGTGCCAGCAGGCCCGGGACAGGGAACGAGCAGTACTTC.

This CDR3 reads CASSWEAGGPRELFF. DNA for the CDR3: TGTGCCAGCAGCTGGGAAGCGGGAGGGCCGCGGGAGCTGTTTTTT. The rearrangement links TRBV7-8 to TRBJ2-2, with TRBD2 matching over 10 bases. V lost 4 bases to trimming and J lost 9 bases; unmatched junction nucleotides: 8. The germline CDR1 and CDR2 sequences are SGHVS and FQNEAQ. The length of the CDR3 is 15 residues.

This clone was counted a single time. The chain recombines TRBV5-6 with TRBJ1-3; 9 bases match TRBD1. After removal of 0 bases from V and 0 bases from J, the junction contained 10 bases not matched to a gene. Germline values: CDR1 SGHDT, CDR2 YYEEEE. The CDR3 length is 19 residues. CDR3: CASSLGPLTGGNSGNTIYF. CDR3 nucleotide sequence: TGTGCCAGCAGCTTGGGCCCCCTGACAGGGGGAAACTCTGGAAACACCATATATTTT.

The J gene is TRBJ1-1, the V gene TRBV19, with D uncertain. Trimming removed 9 bases at V and 4 bases at J, with 15 bases between. The CDR3 runs 13 residues. Germline V gene data show CDR1 as LNHDA and CDR2 as SQIVND (reference sequence). CDR3 sequence (DNA): TGTGCCAGCTCAAACGGAGTGGTCACTGAAGCTTTCTTT. Encoded protein: CASSNGVVTEAFF.

The chain links TRBV30 to TRBJ2-7; 11 nucleotides align to TRBD2. The J segment lost 5 bases and the V segment lost 2 bases, leaving 8 bases of the junction unmatched. The length of the CDR3 is 15 residues. CDR1 is GTSNPN and CDR2 is SVGIG in the germline V gene (reference sequence). CDR3 sequence reads: CAWSTGTSGPHEQYF. CDR3 DNA: TGTGCCTGGAGTACTGGGACTAGCGGCCCTCACGAGCAGTACTTC. Complete variable domain (other parts from reference TRBV30 and TRBJ2-7): SQTIHQWPATLVQPVGSPLSLECTVEGTSNPNLYWYRQAAGRGLQLLFYSVGIGQISSEVPQNLSASRPQDRQFILSSKKLLLSDSGFYLCAWSTGTSGPHEQYFGPGTRLTVT.

This clone occurred a few times. The V gene is TRBV5-1, the J gene TRBJ1-5; tentative D call: TRBD1 (5 bases). The CDR3 has 15 amino acids. The V gene's germline CDR1 is SGHRS and CDR2 YFSETQ. Deletions cut 0 bases from V and 6 bases from J, with 13 bases between. CDR3 sequence: CASSLAGGGRQPQHF. The DNA for the CDR3 is TGCGCCAGCAGCTTGGCCGGGGGAGGGCGTCAGCCCCAGCATTTT.

This clone has only a few counts. The V and J genes are TRBV28 and TRBJ1-6, with 7 bases fitting TRBD1. Per the germline V gene, CDR1 is MDHEN and CDR2 is SYDVKM. The CDR3 loop spans 15 amino acids. Trimming took 7 bases from V and 5 from J; bases not matched to a gene: 8. Written as DNA, the CDR3 is TGTGCCAGCACCCCGACAGGGTTTCATAATTCACCCCTCCACTTT. This gives the protein CASTPTGFHNSPLHF.

The chain is built from TRBV2 and TRBJ2-6, with 8 bases identical to TRBD1. The CDR3 has 16 amino acids. From germline, CDR1 is SNHLY and CDR2 FYNNEI. Trimming took 4 bases from V and 4 from J; bases not matched to a gene: 6. The CDR3 is CASSAQGAFGANVLTF. The CDR3 bases are TGTGCCAGCAGTGCGCAGGGGGCGTTCGGGGCCAACGTCCTGACTTTC.

V and J are TRBV7-8 and TRBJ2-1; D gene uncertain. Trimming shortened V by 5 bases and J by 2 bases, and 10 bases separated the two germline ends. Germline assignment: CDR1 SGHVS and CDR2 FQNEAQ. CDR3 length: 14 amino acids. The CDR3 coding sequence is TGTGCCAGCAGCACCAGGAAGCCCTACAATGAGCAGTTCTTC. As protein: CASSTRKPYNEQFF.

V is TRBV28 and J is TRBJ1-5; D is unresolved. V was shortened by 7 bases and J by 0 bases, with 13 bases between the two germline ends. The CDR3 length is 15 residues. Germline CDR1 MDHEN, CDR2 SYDVKM. In nucleotides, the CDR3 is TGTGCCAGCACTAACCGAGCAGGTAGCAATCAGCCCCAGCATTTT. Protein: CASTNRAGSNQPQHF.

The V gene is TRBV7-2, the J gene TRBJ1-2, with 7 bases identical to TRBD1. The J segment lost 7 bases and the V segment lost 5 bases, leaving 13 bases of the junction unmatched. This CDR3 has 15 residues. Per the germline V gene, CDR1 is SGHTA and CDR2 is FQGNSA. CDR3 amino acids: CASSPKTTGVGGYTF. In nucleotides, the CDR3 is TGTGCCAGCAGCCCAAAAACTACAGGGGTTGGTGGCTACACCTTC.